This entry concerns a single T cell receptor (beta chain). This sample was included in a study of CD8+ T cells in alopecia areata. Isolated RNA was reverse transcribed into cDNA used as the sequencing template. Data came from immunoSEQ multiplex PCR; TCRdb stores just in-frame clones and leaves some out. The data show 180,000 or so clones, around 49% seen once. The treatment here: oral pan-JAK inhibitor, 5-10 mg twice daily. This clonotype was obtained from a human donor with alopecia areata. Source: CD8+ T cells sorted from blood, taken around week 53, from a patient treated with tofacitinib.

The CDR3 protein is CSVAADEQYF. CDR3 coding DNA: TGCAGCGTTGCCGCAGACGAGCAGTACTTC. The rearrangement uses TRBV29-1 and TRBJ2-7; no clear D. Trimming cost V 4 bases and J 5 bases, with 6 bases left between them. CDR3 length: 10 amino acids. Per the germline V gene, CDR1 is SQVTM and CDR2 is ANQGSEA.